These T cell receptor beta chains were read from a single sample in a study of HIV-infected patients and healthy controls. TCRdb reprocessed the 5' RACE reads with MiXCR, giving one entry per CDR3 protein. The top ten hold 25% to 30% of the sample, which has 5,000 to 7,000 distinct CDR3 sequences, roughly 11% seen once. Sequencing was performed on blood, taken before antiretroviral therapy. These TCRs come from an adult with HIV infection. Both conserved end residues are part of each CDR3. Each record gives: V gene, J gene, CDR3 protein.

TRBV7-8	TRBJ2-7	CASSPLVQGLTLYEQYF
TRBV11-2	TRBJ1-1	CASSPSIRTENTEAFF
TRBV27	TRBJ2-3	CTSSLQGTDTQYF
TRBV6-2/TRBV6-3	TRBJ2-1	CASSSSSYNEQFF
TRBV28	TRBJ2-3	CASIPESGMLRDTQYF
TRBV4-1	TRBJ2-6	CASSLGTGPLAGANVLTF
TRBV4-1	TRBJ2-7	CASSQEIGLAGHF
TRBV14	TRBJ2-1	CASSLPGLPNEQFF
TRBV12-3/TRBV12-4	TRBJ2-7	CASSHSPYEQYF
TRBV6-5	TRBJ2-4	CTSKEGWSKNIQYF
TRBV14	TRBJ2-1	CASSQWWGENEQFF
TRBV28	TRBJ2-1	CASSLPTGTSGRNEQFF
TRBV6-5	TRBJ2-7	CASSDLGQGWYEQYF
TRBV4-1	TRBJ2-1	CASSRDLGSYNEQFF
TRBV7-9	TRBJ2-5	CASSFAGYEETQYF
TRBV30	TRBJ2-2	CAWSVLSVRGELFF
TRBV9	TRBJ2-2	CASSRIDTGELFF
TRBV28	TRBJ1-2	CASSPSDRDNNYGYTF
TRBV7-3	TRBJ2-3	CASSRTSGRADTQYF
TRBV13	TRBJ2-7	CASSLMVLSGSYEQYF
TRBV5-1	TRBJ1-1	CASSLGGGPRKVDTEAFF
TRBV28	TRBJ2-7	CASSSGPHEQYF
TRBV10-3	TRBJ2-3	CAISVGTVNTDTQYF
TRBV7-9	TRBJ2-5	CASSSIQETQYF
TRBV10-3	TRBJ1-5	CAAQTGINQPQHF
TRBV6-6	TRBJ1-2	CASSYMGLSGHYGYTF
TRBV10-3	TRBJ1-1	CAISEGLGTNTEAFF
TRBV27	TRBJ1-2	CASSFNPYYGYTF
TRBV15	TRBJ1-1	CATSDDPQVMMNTEAFF
TRBV20-1	TRBJ2-5	CSAKRQTETQYF
TRBV7-2	TRBJ2-1	CASSSPGLAGGPYNEQFF
TRBV27	TRBJ1-1	CASSLTVNTEAFF